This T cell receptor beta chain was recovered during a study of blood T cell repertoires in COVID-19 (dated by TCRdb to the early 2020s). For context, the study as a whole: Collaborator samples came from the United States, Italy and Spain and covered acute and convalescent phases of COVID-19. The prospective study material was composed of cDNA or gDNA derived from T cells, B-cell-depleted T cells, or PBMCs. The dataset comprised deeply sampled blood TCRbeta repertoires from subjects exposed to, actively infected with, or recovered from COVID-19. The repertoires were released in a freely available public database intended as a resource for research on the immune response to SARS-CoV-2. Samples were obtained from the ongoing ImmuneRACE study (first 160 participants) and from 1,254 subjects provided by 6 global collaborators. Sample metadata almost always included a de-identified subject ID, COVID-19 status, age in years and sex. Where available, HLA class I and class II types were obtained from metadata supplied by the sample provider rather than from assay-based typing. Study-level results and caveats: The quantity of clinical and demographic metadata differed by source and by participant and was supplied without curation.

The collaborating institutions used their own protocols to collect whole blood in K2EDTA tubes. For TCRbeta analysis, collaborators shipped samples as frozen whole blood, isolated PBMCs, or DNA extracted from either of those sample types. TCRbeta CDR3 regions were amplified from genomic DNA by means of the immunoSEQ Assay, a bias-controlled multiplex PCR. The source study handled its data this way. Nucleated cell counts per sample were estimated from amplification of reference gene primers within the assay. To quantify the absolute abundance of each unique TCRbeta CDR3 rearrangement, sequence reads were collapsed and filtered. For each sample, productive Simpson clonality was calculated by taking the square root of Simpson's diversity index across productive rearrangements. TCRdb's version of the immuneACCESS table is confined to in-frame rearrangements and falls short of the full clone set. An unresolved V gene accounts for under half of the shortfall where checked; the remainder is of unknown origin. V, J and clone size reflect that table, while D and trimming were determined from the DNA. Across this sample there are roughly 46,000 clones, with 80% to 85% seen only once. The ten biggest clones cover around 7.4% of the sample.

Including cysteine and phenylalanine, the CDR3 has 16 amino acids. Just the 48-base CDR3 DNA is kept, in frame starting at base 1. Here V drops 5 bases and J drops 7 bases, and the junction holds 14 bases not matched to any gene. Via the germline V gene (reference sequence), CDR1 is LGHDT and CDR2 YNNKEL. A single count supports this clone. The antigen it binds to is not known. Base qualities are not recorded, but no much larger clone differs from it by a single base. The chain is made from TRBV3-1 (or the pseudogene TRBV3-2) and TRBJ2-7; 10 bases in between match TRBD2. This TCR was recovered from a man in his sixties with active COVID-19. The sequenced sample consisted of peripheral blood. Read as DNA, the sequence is TGTGCCAGCAGCTCCTTGTTGGCTAGCGGGAGAGGGGAGCAGTACTTC. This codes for CASSSLLASGRGEQYF.